These 20 T cell receptor beta chains were sequenced from one sample in a study of shared clonotypes between healthy human individuals. Assay used: immunoSEQ multiplex PCR; TCRdb lists only in-frame clones, some missing. This sample yields more than 2 million clones, of which just over 90% are seen a single time; approximately 1.6% belongs to the top ten. Terminally differentiated effector memory CD45RA+ cells were left out of the naive CD8 fraction, which was CD45RO-negative and positively selected for CCR7. The sequenced material came from naive CD8+ T cells from PBMCs. These TCRs come from a man between 18 and 29 years old in good health. Some clones in this sample may be carry-over from other donors' samples.

V is TRBV29-1 and J is TRBJ1-2; D unresolved. CDR1 SQVTM and CDR2 ANQGSEA come from the germline V gene. This CDR3 is built from 12 residues. Trimming removed 4 bases at V and 5 bases at J, with 11 bases between. The chain's CDR3 is CSVVMSEYGYTF. CDR3 coding DNA: TGCAGCGTTGTAATGTCGGAATATGGCTACACCTTC.

The chain joins TRBV13 to TRBJ2-7; 12 bases agree with TRBD1. CDR1 is PRHDT and CDR2 is FYEKMQ in the germline V gene (reference sequence). Trimming removed 4 bases from V and 4 bases from J; junction bases left unmatched: 11. The CDR3 has 17 amino acids. As DNA, the CDR3 is TGTGCCAGCAGCTCGCACGACCGGGACAGGGGGCTTTACGAGCAGTACTTC. The encoded protein is CASSSHDRDRGLYEQYF.

Details on this clone: The same CDR3 also results from other DNA sequences found in this sample. The rearrangement uses TRBV18 and TRBJ1-5; the match to TRBD1 covers 9 bases. Germline-derived CDR1 and CDR2 are KGHSH and LQKENI. The junction had 6 bases not matched to a gene; V was cut back by 2 bases and J by 7 bases. This CDR3 is 15 amino acids long. In nucleotides, the CDR3 is TGTGCCAGCTCACCAGAGGACAGGGGAAGGCAGCCCCAGCATTTT. Translation gives CASSPEDRGRQPQHF.

The chain has TRBV9 and TRBJ2-5; 7 nucleotides align to TRBD1. The germline gives CDR1 SGDLS, CDR2 YYNGEE. J lost 4 bases, V lost 4 bases, and 7 bases had no gene match. The CDR3 consists of 14 residues. The CDR3 spells CASSKQGWGETQYF. Here the CDR3 DNA reads TGTGCCAGCAGCAAACAGGGGTGGGGAGAGACCCAGTACTTC.

This clone was found once. The chain couples TRBV5-4 to TRBJ2-7; D call uncertain. CDR3 length: 12 residues. V shed 5 bases and J shed 6 bases, with 12 bases lying between them. Germline V lookup: CDR1 SGHNT, CDR2 YYREEE (reference sequence). The chain's CDR3 is CASSRTLGEQYF. The DNA of the CDR3 is TGTGCCAGCAGTCGTACCTTGGGCGAGCAGTACTTC.

The V and J genes are TRBV2 and TRBJ2-1; D is possibly TRBD2 (5 bases). This CDR3 has 16 amino acids. Trimming left V 6 bases short and J 0 bases short, with 15 bases between. Germline values: CDR1 SNHLY, CDR2 FYNNEI. CDR3 region: CASSRVPEGSYNEQFF. The DNA for the CDR3 is TGTGCCAGCAGCCGAGTCCCCGAGGGCTCCTACAATGAGCAGTTCTTC.

The genes are TRBV7-8 and TRBJ2-7; D unclear. The ends were cut back, 3 bases at V and 6 bases at J, with 12 bases in the middle. From germline, CDR1 is SGHVS and CDR2 FQNEAQ. The CDR3 runs to 13 residues. The chain's CDR3 is CASSLERVGEQYF. CDR3 DNA sequence: TGTGCCAGCAGCTTGGAGCGCGTAGGCGAGCAGTACTTC.

The chain carries TRBV5-1 and TRBJ2-2; the D gene is possibly TRBD1 (5 bases). Trimming removed 1 base from V and 2 bases from J, with 9 bases in between. The CDR3 is 15 residues long. The germline gives CDR1 SGHRS, CDR2 YFSETQ. The CDR3 here is CASSLRTPNTGELFF. DNA for the CDR3: TGCGCCAGCAGCTTGCGGACACCTAACACCGGGGAGCTGTTTTTT.

The V and J genes are TRBV19 and TRBJ2-7; a weak D match, TRBD1 (6 bases). Germline loops: CDR1 LNHDA, CDR2 SQIVND (reference sequence). The V gene lost 3 bases and the J gene lost 0 bases, with 15 bases spanning the gap. CDR3 length equals 16 residues. The CDR3 loop is CASSMVRQGSSYEQYF. CDR3 nucleotides: TGTGCCAGTAGTATGGTTCGGCAGGGGAGCTCCTACGAGCAGTACTTC.

The V gene is TRBV9, the J gene TRBJ1-1; 8 nucleotides align to TRBD1. Germline-derived CDR1 and CDR2 are SGDLS and YYNGEE. V shed 7 bases, J shed 10 bases, and the junction held 15 bases outside the gene matches. There are 14 residues in the CDR3. The CDR3 nucleotides are TGTGCCAGCTCCCCGGGGCAGGGGGCGTCCGGAGCTTTCTTT. Its protein product is CASSPGQGASGAFF.

The V call is TRBV2, the J call TRBJ2-6, with 9 bases matching TRBD1. V was pared by 9 bases and J by 0 bases, with 9 bases of the junction left unmatched. The CDR3 sequence is 17 residues long. From germline, CDR1 is SNHLY and CDR2 FYNNEI. This CDR3 is CARHRGQGPSGANVLTF. CDR3 bases: TGTGCCAGACACAGGGGACAGGGCCCCTCTGGGGCCAACGTCCTGACTTTC.

As regards this clone: In the same sample, other DNA sequences code for this CDR3. This chain joins TRBV11-2 and TRBJ2-3, with 9 positions matching TRBD2. Germline CDR1 and CDR2: SGHAT and FQNNGV. CDR3 length equals 15 residues. V lost 3 bases, J lost 4 bases, and 5 bases stayed unmatched. CDR3 in amino acids: CASSLGGRAADTQYF. DNA for the CDR3: TGTGCCAGCAGCTTGGGCGGGAGGGCCGCAGATACGCAGTATTTT. Complete variable domain (other parts from reference TRBV11-2 and TRBJ2-3): EAGVAQSPRYKIIEKRQSVAFWCNPISGHATLYWYQQILGQGPKLLIQFQNNGVVDDSQLPKDRFSAERLKGVDSTLKIQPAKLEDSAVYLCASSLGGRAADTQYFGPGTRLTVL.

V is TRBV5-6 and J is TRBJ2-3; 12 bases fit TRBD2. CDR3 length equals 18 residues. Trimming at V came to 3 bases and at J to 0 bases, leaving 8 bases not matched to a gene. The V gene's germline CDR1 is SGHDT and CDR2 YYEEEE. CDR3 in DNA: TGTGCCAGCAGCTACGGGACTAGCGGGCCCCCTAGCACAGATACGCAGTATTTT. Translated, it gives CASSYGTSGPPSTDTQYF.

The J gene is TRBJ2-7, the V gene TRBV9, with a possible D match to TRBD2 (5 bases). This CDR3 has 15 amino acids. Germline V gene data show CDR1 as SGDLS and CDR2 as YYNGEE. Trimming cost V 0 bases and J 0 bases, with 10 bases left between them. CDR3 bases: TGTGCCAGCAGCGTAGCGGGTCGGGACTCCTACGAGCAGTACTTC. Protein: CASSVAGRDSYEQYF.

The chain links TRBV28 to TRBJ2-7, with D perhaps TRBD1 (6 bases). Trimming removed 4 bases from V and 6 bases from J, with 10 bases in between. The CDR3 sequence is 12 residues long. Germline CDR1 reads MDHEN; CDR2 reads SYDVKM. The CDR3 loop is CASSSNRAEQYF. Here the CDR3 DNA reads TGTGCCAGCAGTTCCAACAGGGCCGAGCAGTACTTC.

The V gene is TRBV2, the J gene TRBJ2-7; D ambiguous. The CDR3 length is 11 residues. The V gene lost 4 bases and the J gene lost 6 bases, with 7 bases spanning the gap. The germline V gene encodes CDR1 SNHLY and CDR2 FYNNEI. The CDR3 spells CASSGRAEQYF. CDR3 DNA sequence: TGTGCCAGCAGTGGACGGGCCGAGCAGTACTTC.

The genes are TRBV5-1 and TRBJ2-7, with D perhaps matching TRBD2 (6 bases). The germline V and J ends were trimmed by 0 bases and 4 bases, with 14 bases remaining between them. The germline CDR1 and CDR2 sequences are SGHRS and YFSETQ. CDR3 length: 15 residues. This chain's CDR3 is CASSLDLEGRYEQYF. CDR3 in DNA: TGCGCCAGCAGCTTGGATCTGGAGGGCCGGTACGAGCAGTACTTC.

V is TRBV7-9 and J is TRBJ2-5; no reliable D call. The J call may be faulty, since TRBJ2-7 better matches the DNA end. CDR1 is SEHNR, CDR2 FQNEAQ, per germline (reference sequence). CDR3 size: 15 residues. In DNA form, the CDR3 reads TGTGCCAGCAGCTTAGCGCCAAGCCCCGCCTACGAGCAGTACTTC. This codes for CASSLAPSPAYEQYF.

The genes are TRBV19 and TRBJ1-1, with unresolved D. Germline V gives CDR1 LNHDA, CDR2 SQIVND (reference sequence). Trimming shortened V by 3 bases and J by 4 bases, and 15 bases separated the two germline ends. There are 15 residues in the CDR3. The CDR3 here is CASSIIGERVTEAFF. CDR3 bases: TGTGCCAGTAGTATTATCGGGGAGAGGGTCACTGAAGCTTTCTTT.

The CDR3, as DNA: TGTGCCAGCAATTTCCCCTGGGACAGCAACAATGAGCAGTTCTTC. Translation: CASNFPWDSNNEQFF. The chain joins TRBV28 to TRBJ2-1; 7 bases line up with TRBD1. Germline V gene sequence: CDR1 MDHEN, CDR2 SYDVKM. V shed 7 bases and J 5 bases; nucleotides not matched to a gene: 11. The CDR3 covers 15 residues.